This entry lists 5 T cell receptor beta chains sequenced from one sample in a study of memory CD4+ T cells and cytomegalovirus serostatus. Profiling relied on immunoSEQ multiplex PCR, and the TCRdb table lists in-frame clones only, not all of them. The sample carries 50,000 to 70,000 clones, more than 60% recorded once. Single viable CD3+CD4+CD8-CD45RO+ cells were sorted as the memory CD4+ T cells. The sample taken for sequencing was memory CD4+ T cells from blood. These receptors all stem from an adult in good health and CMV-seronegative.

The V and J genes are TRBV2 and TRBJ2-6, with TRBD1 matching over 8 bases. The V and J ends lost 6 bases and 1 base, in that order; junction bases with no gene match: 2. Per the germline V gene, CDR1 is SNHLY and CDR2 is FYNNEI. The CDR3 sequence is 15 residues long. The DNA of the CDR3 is TGTGCCAGCAGCAACAGGGGGTCTGGGGCCAACGTCCTGACTTTC. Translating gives CASSNRGSGANVLTF.

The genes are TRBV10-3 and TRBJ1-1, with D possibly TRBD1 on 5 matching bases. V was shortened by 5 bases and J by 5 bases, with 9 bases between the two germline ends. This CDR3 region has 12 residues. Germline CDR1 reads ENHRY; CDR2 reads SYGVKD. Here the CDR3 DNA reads TGTGCCATCAGTACCCAGGGAACTGAAGCTTTCTTT. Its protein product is CAISTQGTEAFF.

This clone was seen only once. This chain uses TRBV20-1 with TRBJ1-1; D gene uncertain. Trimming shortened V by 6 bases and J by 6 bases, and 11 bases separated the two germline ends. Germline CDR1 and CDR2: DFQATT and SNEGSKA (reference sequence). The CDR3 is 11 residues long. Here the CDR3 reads CSAKREAEAFF. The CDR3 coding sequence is TGCAGTGCAAAGCGAGAAGCTGAAGCTTTCTTT.

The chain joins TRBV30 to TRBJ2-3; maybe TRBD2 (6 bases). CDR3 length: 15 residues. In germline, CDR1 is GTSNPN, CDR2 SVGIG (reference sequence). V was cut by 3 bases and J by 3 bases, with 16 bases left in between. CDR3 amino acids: CAWRWSGGMTDTQYF. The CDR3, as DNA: TGTGCCTGGAGATGGAGTGGCGGGATGACAGATACGCAGTATTTT.

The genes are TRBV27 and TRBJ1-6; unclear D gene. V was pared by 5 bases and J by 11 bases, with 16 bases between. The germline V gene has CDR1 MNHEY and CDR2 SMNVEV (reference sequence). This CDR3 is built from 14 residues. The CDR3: CASSIERPPAPLHF. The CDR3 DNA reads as TGTGCCAGCAGTATAGAGCGACCCCCAGCACCCCTCCACTTT.